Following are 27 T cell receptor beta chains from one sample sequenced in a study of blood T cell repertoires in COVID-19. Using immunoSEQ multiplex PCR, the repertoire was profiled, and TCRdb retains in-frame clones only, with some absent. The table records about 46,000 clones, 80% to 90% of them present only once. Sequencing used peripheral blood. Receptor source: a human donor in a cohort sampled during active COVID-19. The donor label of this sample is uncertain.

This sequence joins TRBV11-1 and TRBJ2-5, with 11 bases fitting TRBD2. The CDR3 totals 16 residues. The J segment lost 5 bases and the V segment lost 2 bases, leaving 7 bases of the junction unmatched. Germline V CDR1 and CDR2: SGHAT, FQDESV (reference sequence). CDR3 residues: CASSLLAGGIGETQYF. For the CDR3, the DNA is TGTGCCAGCAGCTTACTAGCGGGGGGCATTGGGGAGACCCAGTACTTC.

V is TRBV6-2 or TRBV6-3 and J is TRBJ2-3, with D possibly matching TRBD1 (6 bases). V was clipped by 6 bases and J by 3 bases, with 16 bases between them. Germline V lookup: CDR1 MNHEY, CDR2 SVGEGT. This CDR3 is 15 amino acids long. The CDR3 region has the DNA TGTGCCAGCAGCCTACAGGGACACCAAACAGATACGCAGTATTTT. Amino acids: CASSLQGHQTDTQYF.

The chain's CDR3 is CASSFDSTEAFF. The CDR3 DNA reads TGTGCCAGCAGCTTTGACAGCACTGAAGCTTTCTTT. V is TRBV7-9 and J is TRBJ1-1; TRBD1 might be the D (5 bases). V was clipped by 3 bases and J by 4 bases, with 6 bases between them. The CDR3 totals 12 residues. CDR1 is SEHNR, CDR2 FQNEAQ, per germline (reference sequence).

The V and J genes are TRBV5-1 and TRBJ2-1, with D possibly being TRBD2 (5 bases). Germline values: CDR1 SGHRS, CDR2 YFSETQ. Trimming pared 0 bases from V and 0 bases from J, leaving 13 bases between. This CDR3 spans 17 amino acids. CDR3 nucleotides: TGCGCCAGCAGCTTGGATTTCGGGGTAAGCTCCTACAATGAGCAGTTCTTC. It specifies CASSLDFGVSSYNEQFF.

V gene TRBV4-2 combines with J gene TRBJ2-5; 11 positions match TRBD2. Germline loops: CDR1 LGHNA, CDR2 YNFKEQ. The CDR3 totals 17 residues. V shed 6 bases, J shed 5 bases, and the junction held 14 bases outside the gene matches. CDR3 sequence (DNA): TGTGCCAGCAGTCCTAGACTAGCGGGGTCGCAGGGTGAGACCCAGTACTTC. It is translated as CASSPRLAGSQGETQYF.

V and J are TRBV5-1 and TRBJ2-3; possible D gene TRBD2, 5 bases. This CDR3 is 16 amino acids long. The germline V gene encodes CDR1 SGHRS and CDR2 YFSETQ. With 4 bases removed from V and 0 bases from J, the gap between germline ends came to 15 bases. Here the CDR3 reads CASSPGAASSTDTQYF. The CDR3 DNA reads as TGCGCCAGCAGCCCCGGAGCGGCCTCTAGCACAGATACGCAGTATTTT. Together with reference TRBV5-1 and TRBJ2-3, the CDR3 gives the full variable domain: KAGVTQTPRYLIKTRGQQVTLSCSPISGHRSVSWYQQTPGQGLQFLFEYFSETQRNKGNFPGRFSGRQFSNSRSEMNVSTLELGDSALYLCASSPGAASSTDTQYFGPGTRLTVL.

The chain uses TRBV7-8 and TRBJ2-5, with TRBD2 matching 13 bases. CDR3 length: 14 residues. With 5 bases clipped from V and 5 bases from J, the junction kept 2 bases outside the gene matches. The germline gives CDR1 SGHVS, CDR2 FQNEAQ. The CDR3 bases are TGTGCCAGCAGCCAGGGACTAGCGGGGGAGACCCAGTACTTC. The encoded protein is CASSQGLAGETQYF.

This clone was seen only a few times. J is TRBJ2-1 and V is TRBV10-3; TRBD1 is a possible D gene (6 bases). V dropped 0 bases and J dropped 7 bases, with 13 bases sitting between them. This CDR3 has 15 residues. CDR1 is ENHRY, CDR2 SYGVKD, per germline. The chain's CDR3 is CAISESAGEGNEQFF. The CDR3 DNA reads TGTGCCATCAGTGAGTCAGCAGGGGAAGGTAATGAGCAGTTCTTC.

The CDR3 nucleotides are TGCGCCAGCAGCTTGACAGGACAGGTTTTCGATGGCTACACCTTC. This gives the protein CASSLTGQVFDGYTF. This chain uses TRBV5-1 with TRBJ1-2; 7 bases are a match to TRBD1. With V trimmed by 1 base and J by 6 bases, 9 bases remained unmatched. The germline V gene has CDR1 SGHRS and CDR2 YFSETQ. The length of the CDR3 is 15 residues.

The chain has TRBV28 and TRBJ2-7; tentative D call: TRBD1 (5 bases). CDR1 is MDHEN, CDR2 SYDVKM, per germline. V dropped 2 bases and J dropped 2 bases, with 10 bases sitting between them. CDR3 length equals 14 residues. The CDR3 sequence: CASSLKQAPYEQYF. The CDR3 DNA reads TGTGCCAGCAGTTTAAAACAGGCTCCCTACGAGCAGTACTTC.

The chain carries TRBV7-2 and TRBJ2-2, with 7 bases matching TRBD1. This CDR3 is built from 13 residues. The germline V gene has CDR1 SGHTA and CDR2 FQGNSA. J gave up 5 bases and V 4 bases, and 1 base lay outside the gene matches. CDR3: CASSSDRTGELFF. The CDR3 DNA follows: TGTGCCAGCAGCTCGGACAGGACCGGGGAGCTGTTTTTT.

The CDR3 bases are TGTGCCACCAGCAGGTACAGGAACTATGGCTACACCTTC. It yields the protein CATSRYRNYGYTF. V is TRBV15 and J is TRBJ1-2; TRBD1 might be the D (5 bases). The CDR3 loop spans 13 amino acids. Trimming shortened V by 3 bases and J by 2 bases, and 7 bases separated the two germline ends. Germline-derived CDR1 and CDR2 are LNHNV and YYDKDF (reference sequence).

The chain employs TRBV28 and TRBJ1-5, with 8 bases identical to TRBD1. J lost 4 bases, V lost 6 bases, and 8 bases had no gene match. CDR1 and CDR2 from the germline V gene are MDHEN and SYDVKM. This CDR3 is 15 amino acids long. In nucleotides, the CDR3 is TGTGCCAGCAGACAGGGGGATTCGGATAATCAGCCCCAGCATTTT. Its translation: CASRQGDSDNQPQHF.

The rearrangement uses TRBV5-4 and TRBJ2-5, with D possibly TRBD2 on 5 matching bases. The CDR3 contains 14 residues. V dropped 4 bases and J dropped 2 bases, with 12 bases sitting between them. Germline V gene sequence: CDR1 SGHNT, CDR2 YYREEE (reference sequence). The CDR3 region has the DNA TGTGCCAGCAGCCTCGGGAACCGACAAGAGACCCAGTACTTC. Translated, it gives CASSLGNRQETQYF.

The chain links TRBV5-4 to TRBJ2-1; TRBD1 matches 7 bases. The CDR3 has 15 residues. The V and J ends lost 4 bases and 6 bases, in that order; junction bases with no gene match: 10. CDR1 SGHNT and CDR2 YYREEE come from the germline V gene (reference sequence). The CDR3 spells CASSLPGQSFNEQFF. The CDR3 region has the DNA TGTGCCAGCAGCCTACCGGGACAGAGCTTCAATGAGCAGTTCTTC. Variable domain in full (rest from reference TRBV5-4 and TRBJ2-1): ETGVTQSPTHLIKTRGQQVTLRCSSQSGHNTVSWYQQALGQGPQFIFQYYREEENGRGNFPPRFSGLQFPNYSSELNVNALELDDSALYLCASSLPGQSFNEQFFGPGTRLTVL.

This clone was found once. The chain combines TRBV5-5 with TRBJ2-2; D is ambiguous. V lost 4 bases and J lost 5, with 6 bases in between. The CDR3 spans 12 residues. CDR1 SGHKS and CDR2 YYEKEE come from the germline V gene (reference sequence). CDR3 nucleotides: TGTGCCAGCAGCCCTCGTACCGGGGAGCTGTTTTTT. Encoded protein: CASSPRTGELFF.

CDR3 region: CASSYGGSDTGELFF. The CDR3, as DNA: TGTGCCAGCAGTTACGGCGGGTCGGACACCGGGGAGCTGTTTTTT. This rearrangement joins TRBV6-5 to TRBJ2-2; D might be TRBD2 (5 bases). Between the trimmed V and J ends, which lost 2 bases and 3 bases, there was a span of 10 bases. The CDR3 loop spans 15 amino acids. Germline V CDR1 and CDR2: MNHEY, SVGAGI.

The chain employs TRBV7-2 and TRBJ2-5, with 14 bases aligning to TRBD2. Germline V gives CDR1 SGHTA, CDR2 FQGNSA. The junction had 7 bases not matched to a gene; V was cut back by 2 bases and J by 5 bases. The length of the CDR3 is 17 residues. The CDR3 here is CASSLKRLAGGLETQYF. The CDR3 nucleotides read TGTGCCAGCAGCTTAAAGCGACTAGCGGGGGGGCTGGAGACCCAGTACTTC. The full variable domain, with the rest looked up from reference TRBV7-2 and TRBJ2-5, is GAGVSQSPSNKVTEKGKDVELRCDPISGHTALYWYRQSLGQGLEFLIYFQGNSAPDKSGLPSDRFSAERTGGSVSTLTIQRTQQEDSAVYLCASSLKRLAGGLETQYFGPGTRLLVL.

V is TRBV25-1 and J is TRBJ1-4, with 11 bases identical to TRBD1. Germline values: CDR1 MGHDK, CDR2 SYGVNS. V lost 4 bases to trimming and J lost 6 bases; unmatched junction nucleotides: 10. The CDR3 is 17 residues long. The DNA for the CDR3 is TGTGCCAGCAGTGGGACAGGGGGCTTTCCAGCCTATGAAAAACTGTTTTTT. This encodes CASSGTGGFPAYEKLFF.

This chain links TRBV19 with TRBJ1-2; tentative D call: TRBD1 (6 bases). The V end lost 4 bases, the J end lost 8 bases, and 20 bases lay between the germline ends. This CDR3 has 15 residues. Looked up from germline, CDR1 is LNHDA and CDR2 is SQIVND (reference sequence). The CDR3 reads CASSTFPPPGEGYTF. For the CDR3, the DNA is TGTGCCAGTAGTACGTTCCCCCCTCCAGGGGAGGGCTACACCTTC.

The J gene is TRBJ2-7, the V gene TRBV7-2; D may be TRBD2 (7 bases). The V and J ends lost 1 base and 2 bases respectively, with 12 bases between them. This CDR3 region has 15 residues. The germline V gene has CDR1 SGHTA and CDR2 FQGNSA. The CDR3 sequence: CASSLVAGAAYEQYF. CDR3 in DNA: TGTGCCAGCAGCTTAGTTGCGGGGGCCGCCTACGAGCAGTACTTC. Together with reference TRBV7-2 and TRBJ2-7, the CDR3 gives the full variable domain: GAGVSQSPSNKVTEKGKDVELRCDPISGHTALYWYRQSLGQGLEFLIYFQGNSAPDKSGLPSDRFSAERTGGSVSTLTIQRTQQEDSAVYLCASSLVAGAAYEQYFGPGTRLTVT.

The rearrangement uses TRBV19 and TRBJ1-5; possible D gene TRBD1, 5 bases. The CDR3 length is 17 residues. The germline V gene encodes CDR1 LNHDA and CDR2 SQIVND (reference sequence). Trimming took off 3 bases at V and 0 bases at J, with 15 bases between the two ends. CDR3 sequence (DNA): TGTGCCAGTAGTATCCCAGGGATAATTTATAGCAATCAGCCCCAGCATTTT. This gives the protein CASSIPGIIYSNQPQHF.

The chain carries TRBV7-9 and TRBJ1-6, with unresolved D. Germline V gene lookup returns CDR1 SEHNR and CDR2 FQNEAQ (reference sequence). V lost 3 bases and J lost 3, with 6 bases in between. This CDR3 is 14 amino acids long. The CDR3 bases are TGTGCCAGCAGCTTGGGCAACTATAATTCACCCCTCCACTTT. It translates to CASSLGNYNSPLHF.

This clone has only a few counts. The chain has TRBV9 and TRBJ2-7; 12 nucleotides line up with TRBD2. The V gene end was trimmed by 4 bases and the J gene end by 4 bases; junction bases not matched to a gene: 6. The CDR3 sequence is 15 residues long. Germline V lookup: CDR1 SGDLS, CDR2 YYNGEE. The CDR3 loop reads CASSPSGTSGYEQYF. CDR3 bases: TGTGCCAGCAGCCCCTCCGGGACTAGCGGGTACGAGCAGTACTTC.

The chain's CDR3 is CASSFGQGRLNYGYTF. CDR3 in DNA: TGTGCCAGCAGTTTTGGACAGGGAAGGTTGAACTATGGCTACACCTTC. V gene TRBV6-5 combines with J gene TRBJ1-2, with 8 positions matching TRBD1. Germline CDR1 reads MNHEY; CDR2 reads SVGAGI. This CDR3 comprises 16 residues. The V segment lost 4 bases and the J segment 2 bases; nucleotides outside the gene matches: 9.

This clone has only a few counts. The CDR3 bases are TGTGCCAGCAGCTTCTACAGGGGACACACAGATACGCAGTATTTT. Protein product: CASSFYRGHTDTQYF. The chain carries TRBV5-6 and TRBJ2-3; 7 bases match TRBD1. The V gene's germline CDR1 is SGHDT and CDR2 YYEEEE. With V trimmed by 2 bases and J by 2 bases, 5 bases remained unmatched. The CDR3 runs 15 residues.

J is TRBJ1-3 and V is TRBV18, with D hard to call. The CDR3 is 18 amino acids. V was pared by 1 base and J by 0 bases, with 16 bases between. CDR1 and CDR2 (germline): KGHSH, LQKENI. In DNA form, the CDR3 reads TGTGCCAGCTCACCACAGGCTCCGAGGCAGCTCTCTGGAAACACCATATATTTT. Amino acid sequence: CASSPQAPRQLSGNTIYF. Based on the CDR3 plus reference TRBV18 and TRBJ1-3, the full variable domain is NAGVMQNPRHLVRRRGQEARLRCSPMKGHSHVYWYRQLPEEGLKFMVYLQKENIIDESGMPKERFSAEFPKEGPSILRIQQVVRGDSAAYFCASSPQAPRQLSGNTIYFGEGSWLTVV.